The clone carrying this TCR beta chain was observed once. The same primary tumor site was biopsied both before and after PD-1 blockade. The data were taken from a study of T cells in tumors after PD-1 blockade. As for the study in general: Some patients also took daily vismodegib 150 mg during anti-PD-1 treatment.

This CDR3 region has 15 residues. Germline trimming cut 3 bases from V and 2 bases from J; bases unmatched to any gene: 5. CDR1 and CDR2 from the germline V gene are MNHEY and SMNVEV (reference sequence). Here immunoSEQ multiplex PCR was the method, and the copy in TCRdb shows in-frame clones only, minus some. The sample lists 1,500 to 2,000 clones; roughly 74% were seen once. This clonotype was sampled from a human donor with basal cell carcinoma. This specimen was tumor tissue, taken after anti-PD-1 treatment. This rearrangement joins TRBV27 to TRBJ2-7; 9 bases line up with TRBD1. CDR3 in amino acids: CASSFFGTGTYEQYF. Here the CDR3 DNA reads TGTGCCAGCAGTTTTTTCGGGACAGGGACCTACGAGCAGTACTTC.